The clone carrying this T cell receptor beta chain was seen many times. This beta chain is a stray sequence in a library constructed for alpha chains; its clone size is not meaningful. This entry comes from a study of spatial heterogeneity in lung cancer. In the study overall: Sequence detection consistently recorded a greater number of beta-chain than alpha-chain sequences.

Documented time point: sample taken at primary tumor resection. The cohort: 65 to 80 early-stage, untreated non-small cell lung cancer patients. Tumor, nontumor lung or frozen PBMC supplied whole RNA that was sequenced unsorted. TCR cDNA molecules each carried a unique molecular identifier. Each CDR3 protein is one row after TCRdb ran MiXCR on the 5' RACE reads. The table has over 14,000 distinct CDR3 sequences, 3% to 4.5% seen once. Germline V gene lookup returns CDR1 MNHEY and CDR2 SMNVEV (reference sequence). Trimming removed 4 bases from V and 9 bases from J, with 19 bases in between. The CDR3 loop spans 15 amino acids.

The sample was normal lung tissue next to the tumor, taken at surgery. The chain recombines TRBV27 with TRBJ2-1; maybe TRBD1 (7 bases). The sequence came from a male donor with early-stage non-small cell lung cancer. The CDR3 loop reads CASSWGLTGELEQFF. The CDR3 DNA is TGTGCCAGCAGTTGGGGACTTACAGGGGAGCTTGAGCAGTTCTTC.